The 24 T cell receptor beta chains presented below share a single source sample, sequenced in a study of blood T cell repertoires in COVID-19. Generated by immunoSEQ multiplex PCR, the TCRdb table keeps only in-frame clones and is missing some. The sample carries 280,000 or so clones, 70% to 90% recorded once. Sequenced sample: PBMCs or T cells enriched from blood (not recorded which). These receptors were obtained from a man aged 30 to 45 who had recovered from COVID-19.

V and J are TRBV19 and TRBJ1-5; D possibly corresponds to TRBD1 (6 bases). The CDR3 extends over 14 amino acids. Trimming removed 3 bases at V and 7 bases at J, with 13 bases between. Looked up from germline, CDR1 is LNHDA and CDR2 is SQIVND (reference sequence). The CDR3: CASSIRQAGQPQHF. The CDR3 DNA follows: TGTGCCAGTAGTATCCGACAGGCTGGCCAGCCCCAGCATTTT.

This chain uses TRBV6-5 with TRBJ1-5; a weak D match, TRBD1 (5 bases). V was shortened by 1 base and J by 3 bases, with 7 bases between the two germline ends. CDR3 length: 14 amino acids. Germline V CDR1 and CDR2: MNHEY, SVGAGI. The CDR3 region is CASSYYRTNQPQHF. For the CDR3, the DNA is TGTGCCAGCAGTTACTACAGGACCAATCAGCCCCAGCATTTT.

The chain joins TRBV5-6 to TRBJ1-1, with a weak D call TRBD1 (5 bases). The V and J ends lost 0 bases and 8 bases respectively, with 14 bases between them. The germline CDR1 and CDR2 sequences are SGHDT and YYEEEE. CDR3 length equals 14 residues. The CDR3 sequence: CASSLDSGVLEAFF. The DNA for the CDR3 is TGTGCCAGCAGCTTGGACTCGGGGGTTCTCGAAGCTTTCTTT.

The chain links TRBV4-2 to TRBJ2-7, with 9 bases fitting TRBD1. The ends lost 4 bases at V and 3 bases at J; junction bases unmatched: 7. The germline gives CDR1 LGHNA, CDR2 YNFKEQ. This CDR3 is 15 amino acids long. Written as DNA, the CDR3 is TGTGCCAGCAGCCTTCGACAGGGGGTTGTCTACGAGCAGTACTTC. Its translation: CASSLRQGVVYEQYF.

This clone occurred once. This chain connects TRBV18 to TRBJ2-3; TRBD1 might be the D (6 bases). Germline values: CDR1 KGHSH, CDR2 LQKENI. V lost 0 bases and J 7 bases, leaving 14 bases between the germline ends. This CDR3 comprises 15 residues. CDR3 region: CASSPPGRGMNTQYF. The DNA of the CDR3 is TGTGCCAGCTCACCACCGGGCAGGGGCATGAATACGCAGTATTTT.

The rearrangement uses TRBV7-9 and TRBJ2-1, with 12 positions matching TRBD2. The junction had 7 bases not matched to a gene; V was cut back by 4 bases and J by 6 bases. The CDR3 runs 16 residues. Per germline, CDR1 SEHNR and CDR2 FQNEAQ (reference sequence). CDR3 sequence reads: CASSSRTSGVGNEQFF. In DNA form, the CDR3 reads TGTGCCAGCAGCTCCAGGACTAGCGGGGTCGGCAATGAGCAGTTCTTC.

The chain is built from TRBV10-1 and TRBJ1-4, with 10 positions matching TRBD1. The CDR3 is 15 amino acids. Germline CDR1 is WNHNN and CDR2 is SYGVQD (reference sequence). Trimming removed 0 bases from V and 5 bases from J; junction bases left unmatched: 0. The CDR3 reads CASSESGQGNEKLFF. CDR3 coding DNA: TGCGCCAGCAGTGAGTCGGGACAGGGGAATGAAAAACTGTTTTTT.

The chain employs TRBV9 and TRBJ1-5; TRBD1 is a possible D gene (5 bases). Germline V gene lookup returns CDR1 SGDLS and CDR2 YYNGEE. V gave up 4 bases and J gave up 4 bases, with 12 bases separating them. CDR3 size: 14 residues. The CDR3 nucleotides are TGTGCCAGCAGCTTGGGGGACTTAAATCAGCCCCAGCATTTT. Translating gives CASSLGDLNQPQHF.

This clone appeared a single time. The chain recombines TRBV6-5 with TRBJ2-2, with TRBD2 matching over 7 bases. This CDR3 has 15 residues. The germline V gene has CDR1 MNHEY and CDR2 SVGAGI. The junction had 4 bases not matched to a gene; V was cut back by 2 bases and J by 4 bases. The CDR3 region has the DNA TGTGCCAGCAGTTACATCTGGGAGGGCACCGGGGAGCTGTTTTTT. It specifies CASSYIWEGTGELFF.

This rearrangement joins TRBV23-1 to TRBJ1-5; possible D gene TRBD1, 6 bases. TRBV23-1 has ORF status, its function being uncertain. CDR3 length equals 16 residues. Trimming shortened V by 4 bases and J by 4 bases, and 17 bases separated the two germline ends. CDR3 nucleotide sequence: TGCGCCAGCAGTCGCGGAAGGACAGCAGTAAATCAGCCCCAGCATTTT. Its protein product is CASSRGRTAVNQPQHF.

This clone has just one count. CDR3 bases: TGTGCCAGCAGCTTGGGGGAGAATCAGCCCCAGCATTTT. Protein product: CASSLGENQPQHF. This chain uses TRBV5-4 with TRBJ1-5; the D is unclear. Trimming took off 0 bases at V and 4 bases at J, with 5 bases between the two ends. Germline loops: CDR1 SGHNT, CDR2 YYREEE (reference sequence). The CDR3 runs 13 residues.

The chain has TRBV6-5 and TRBJ2-7; TRBD1 agrees at 8 bases. CDR1 and CDR2 (germline): MNHEY, SVGAGI. Unmatched junction bases numbered 6, after V lost 4 bases and J lost 1 base. The CDR3 consists of 15 residues. In DNA form, the CDR3 reads TGTGCCAGCAGTTTGGGCAGGGGGCTATCCTACGAGCAGTACTTC. Its protein is CASSLGRGLSYEQYF.

This rearrangement joins TRBV7-9 to TRBJ1-5; TRBD1 aligns across 8 bases. This CDR3 is built from 16 residues. V was clipped by 2 bases and J by 6 bases; unmatched bases: 9. Germline V CDR1 and CDR2: SEHNR, FQNEAQ (reference sequence). The CDR3 DNA is TGTGCCAGCAGCTTATACACAGGGGGAAAACCTCAGCCCCAGCATTTT. This sequence encodes CASSLYTGGKPQPQHF.

V and J are TRBV9 and TRBJ1-3; D gene unclear. Trimming cost V 0 bases and J 0 bases, with 10 bases left between them. Germline CDR1 reads SGDLS; CDR2 reads YYNGEE. The CDR3 runs to 16 residues. CDR3 sequence: CASSVGGESSGNTIYF. DNA for the CDR3: TGTGCCAGCAGCGTAGGCGGCGAAAGCTCTGGAAACACCATATATTTT.

J is TRBJ1-2 and V is TRBV18, with 7 bases matching TRBD1. This CDR3 spans 15 amino acids. V shed 3 bases, J shed 0 bases, and the junction held 4 bases outside the gene matches. Germline CDR1 KGHSH, CDR2 LQKENI. CDR3 DNA: TGTGCCAGCTCACCCGGGACAGTTCCTAACTATGGCTACACCTTC. It specifies CASSPGTVPNYGYTF.

The chain combines TRBV5-1 with TRBJ2-5; 8 bases fit TRBD1. This CDR3 is built from 13 residues. The junction had 3 bases not matched to a gene; V was cut back by 5 bases and J by 3 bases. Germline values: CDR1 SGHRS, CDR2 YFSETQ. CDR3 sequence reads: CASRVGQEETQYF. CDR3 in DNA: TGCGCCAGCAGGGTGGGACAGGAAGAGACCCAGTACTTC.

The rearrangement joins TRBV5-6 to TRBJ2-7; 11 bases fit TRBD2. The V segment lost 4 bases and the J segment 5 bases; nucleotides outside the gene matches: 8. CDR3 length equals 15 residues. Germline V lookup: CDR1 SGHDT, CDR2 YYEEEE. The CDR3 DNA reads as TGTGCCAGCAGCACCACTAGCGGGGGACGGGACGAGCAGTACTTC. Translated, it gives CASSTTSGGRDEQYF.

This chain uses TRBV4-3 with TRBJ1-4, with 10 nucleotides matching TRBD1. The junction had 4 bases not matched to a gene; V was cut back by 4 bases and J by 5 bases. Germline CDR1 and CDR2: LGHNA and YSLEER. CDR3 length equals 15 residues. The CDR3 protein is CASSPSGQGNEKLFF. The CDR3 region has the DNA TGCGCCAGCAGCCCATCGGGACAGGGGAATGAAAAACTGTTTTTT.

The rearrangement links TRBV5-4 to TRBJ2-2; 7 bases line up with TRBD1. The CDR3 is 15 residues long. Germline V gene sequence: CDR1 SGHNT, CDR2 YYREEE (reference sequence). Germline trimming cut 4 bases from V and 1 base from J; bases unmatched to any gene: 4. CDR3 amino acids: CASSVGQLNTGELFF. CDR3 sequence (DNA): TGTGCCAGCAGCGTGGGACAGCTGAACACCGGGGAGCTGTTTTTT.

The V call is TRBV4-1, the J call TRBJ1-1; D might be TRBD1 (6 bases). There are 15 residues in the CDR3. Germline-derived CDR1 and CDR2 are MGHRA and YSYEKL. Trimming removed 3 bases from V and 1 base from J, with 12 bases in between. The CDR3 DNA reads as TGCGCCAGCAGCCAGGAAACGACAGGGAACACTGAAGCTTTCTTT. Amino acid sequence: CASSQETTGNTEAFF.

The chain uses TRBV7-9 and TRBJ2-3; TRBD1 aligns across 7 bases. The V segment lost 5 bases and the J segment 4 bases; nucleotides outside the gene matches: 0. Germline V gives CDR1 SEHNR, CDR2 FQNEAQ (reference sequence). The CDR3 loop spans 12 amino acids. The CDR3 nucleotides read TGTGCCAGCAGCGACAGGGCAGATACGCAGTATTTT. It encodes CASSDRADTQYF.

The table lists this clone with a few counts. The gene calls are TRBV10-3 and TRBJ1-2, with D tentatively TRBD1 (6 bases). The CDR3 spans 15 residues. The ends were cut back, 2 bases at V and 0 bases at J, with 10 bases in the middle. Germline lookup yields CDR1 ENHRY and CDR2 SYGVKD. The CDR3 bases are TGTGCCATCAGTGAGGGGACACAGGCTAACTATGGCTACACCTTC. Translated: CAISEGTQANYGYTF.

The V and J genes are TRBV2 and TRBJ1-4; 8 bases align to TRBD1. CDR3 length: 15 amino acids. Trimming removed 6 bases from V and 8 bases from J; junction bases left unmatched: 11. Germline V gene lookup returns CDR1 SNHLY and CDR2 FYNNEI. DNA for the CDR3: TGTGCCAGCAGAAGAGAGTCAGGGGGCGGGGAAAAACTGTTTTTT. This gives the protein CASRRESGGGEKLFF.

The chain couples TRBV29-1 to TRBJ2-7, with 10 bases identical to TRBD1. This CDR3 is built from 13 residues. V lost 5 bases, J lost 2 bases, and 3 bases stayed unmatched. Germline V CDR1 and CDR2: SQVTM, ANQGSEA. CDR3: CSVRGQGTYEQYF. CDR3 sequence (DNA): TGCAGCGTTAGGGGACAGGGGACCTACGAGCAGTACTTC.